This T cell receptor (beta chain) was captured by sequencing in a study of OX40 agonist ivuxolimab in advanced cancers. Study-level background: Ivuxolimab, which targeted the costimulatory receptor OX40 (CD134), was an agonistic, fully human IgG2 monoclonal antibody. Prior anti-PD-1, anti-PD-L1 or anti-CTLA-4 therapy was permitted, and checkpoint inhibitors had been received by roughly 42% of dose-escalation patients. Among the approximately 50 dose-escalation patients, 19 had hepatocellular carcinoma, 15 or so melanoma, 9 renal cell carcinoma and 9 head and neck cancer. Intravenous ivuxolimab was administered to patients every 2 weeks at six dose levels: 0.01, 0.1, 0.3, 1.5, 3 and 10 mg/kg. Partial responses were achieved by three dose-escalation patients, of whom one had hepatocellular carcinoma and two had cutaneous melanoma. Peripheral TCRbeta sequencing was intended to test whether TCR sequence diversity was altered and clonal T-cell expansion was caused by ivuxolimab. The paper covers the monotherapy dose-escalation part of the phase I ivuxolimab trial, which included N of about 50 patients. In the dose-escalation cohort, about four fifths of patients were male, and the mean age was approximately 60 years with a range of roughly 23 to 79.

Patients with autoimmune disease history or receiving systemic immunosuppression were excluded from the trial. Peripheral blood for TCR sequencing was drawn from every dose cohort at baseline, at cycle 4 day 1 and at cycle 7 day 1. Samples were obtained from an open-label, multicenter, first-in-human phase I dose-escalation trial of ivuxolimab. Adults with locally advanced or metastatic melanoma, renal cell carcinoma, hepatocellular carcinoma or head and neck squamous cell carcinoma were enrolled in the trial. CD4+ and CD8+ T cells were sorted separately from peripheral blood before TCR sequencing. Genomic DNA was isolated from the sorted cells so that the TCRbeta CDR3 region could be sequenced. TCRbeta CDR3 regions were sequenced using the immunoSEQ Assay. In its TCRdb copy, this immuneACCESS table keeps in-frame sequences only and misses some clones. Where compared with another copy, unresolved V genes explain less than half of these, and the others have no known cause. The sample has 53,000 or so clones on record, around 86% of them singletons. The top ten clonotypes cover approximately 0.41% of the sample.

What the study reported, not specific to this receptor: The antigen specificity of the clonally expanded peripheral T cells was not determined. Clonal expansion of both CD4+ and CD8+ blood T cells was observed from baseline to week 6 at doses 0.1 to 3.0 mg/kg. After ivuxolimab, CD8+ T cells had more expanded clones than CD4+ T cells on average. Low levels of normalized T-cell clonal expansion were also shown by some nonresponding patients. In the 0.1-3.0 mg/kg groups, partial responders had among the lowest normalized peripheral clonal expansion, particularly in CD8+ T cells.

About this clone itself: The clone's antigen remains unknown. Base-call qualities are not available, and no considerably larger clone is one nucleotide away.

The V and J ends are trimmed by 3 bases and 0 bases, leaving 20 bases between them. The CDR3 numbers 19 residues from cysteine through phenylalanine. Left in the record is the CDR3 DNA by itself, 57 bases read in frame from the first base. The germline V gene (reference sequence) yields LNHDA for CDR1 and SQIVND for CDR2. The clonotype was recovered from an adult with an advanced solid tumor such as melanoma, head and neck, liver or kidney cancer. Sequenced here: CD4+ or CD8+ T cells sorted from blood, sampled in a trial of the OX40 agonist ivuxolimab. The V gene is TRBV19 and the J gene is TRBJ2-2; the D gene is perhaps TRBD1 or TRBD2, as each covers 6 bases. The base sequence is TGTGCCAGTAGTATCCCGGTGGGAAGGGGGGCGACGAACACCGGGGAGCTGTTTTTT. It encodes CASSIPVGRGATNTGELFF.